The present T cell receptor (beta chain) was sequenced within a study of blood T cell repertoires in COVID-19. Germline trimming cut 4 bases from V and 6 bases from J; bases unmatched to any gene: 17. The germline V gene encodes CDR1 SEHNR and CDR2 FQNEAQ (reference sequence). CDR3 size: 17 residues. Across about two dozen US areas, participants ranged in age from roughly 18 to 95 years. Repertoires were generated with immunoSEQ multiplex PCR, while TCRdb's copy carries only in-frame clones and drops some. Of more than 300,000 clones listed, 85% to 95% are singletons. Source material: PBMCs or T cells enriched from blood (not recorded which). The clonotype was recovered from a woman in her 30s who had been exposed to COVID-19. The chain uses TRBV7-9 and TRBJ1-2; TRBD1 aligns across 7 bases. CDR3 coding DNA: TGTGCCAGCAGCTATTCTTCGGACAGGCCGTCCGGTGATGGCTACACCTTC. Translation gives CASSYSSDRPSGDGYTF.